This T cell receptor (beta chain) comes out of a study of regulatory T cells in long-lasting Graves disease. Study-wide results and limits: What was studied was peripheral blood only, and not thyroid tissue.

Only a few counts were recorded for this clonotype. Its antigen remains unidentified. Time point specified: newly diagnosed GD, antithyroid drugs for less than 3 months. TCR sequences were obtained from RNA taken from PBMCs. Arm-PCR with iRepertoire HTBI primers amplified the CDR3 regions for these TCR beta libraries. TCRdb independently ran MiXCR on the multiplex PCR reads; one entry per CDR3 protein. The sample yields 550,000 or so distinct CDR3 sequences, approximately 12% seen once. Germline V gives CDR1 DFQATT, CDR2 SNEGSKA (reference sequence). The CDR3 sequence is 13 residues long. Trimming removed 6 bases from V and 3 bases from J, with 14 bases in between. Separately, the same data were catalogued under a study of T cells in Graves' hyperthyroidism and ophthalmopathy. That paper notes: When the TCR CDR3 underwent first-round RT-PCR, the HTBI primer set was used.

The source of this sequence is a woman aged 25 to 39 with Graves disease. The rearrangement links TRBV20-1 to TRBJ1-1; the D gene is possibly TRBD1 (6 bases). The sample here was peripheral blood mononuclear cells (PBMCs), taken at new diagnosis, from a patient treated with antithyroid drugs. The CDR3 DNA reads TGCAGTGCCCAGCAGGACAGTTACACTGAAGCTTTCTTT. Translated: CSAQQDSYTEAFF.